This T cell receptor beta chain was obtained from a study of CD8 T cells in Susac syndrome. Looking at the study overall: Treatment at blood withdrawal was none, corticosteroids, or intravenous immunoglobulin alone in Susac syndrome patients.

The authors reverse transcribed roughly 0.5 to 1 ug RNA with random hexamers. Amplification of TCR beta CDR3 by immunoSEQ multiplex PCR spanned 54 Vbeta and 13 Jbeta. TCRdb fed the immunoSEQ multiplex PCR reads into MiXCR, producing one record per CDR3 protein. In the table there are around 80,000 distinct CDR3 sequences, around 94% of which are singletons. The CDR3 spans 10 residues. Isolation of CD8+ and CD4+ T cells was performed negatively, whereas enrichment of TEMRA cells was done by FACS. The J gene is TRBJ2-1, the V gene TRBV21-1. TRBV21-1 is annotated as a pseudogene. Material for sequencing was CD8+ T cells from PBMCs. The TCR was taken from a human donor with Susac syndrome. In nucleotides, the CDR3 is TGTGCCAGCAGCAAAAAGAAGCAGTTCTTC. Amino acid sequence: CASSKKKQFF.